What follows describes a single T cell receptor (beta chain). The sample comes from a study of control samples from healthy donors and cancer patients. TCRdb's copy holds only in-frame clones and misses some; the assay was immunoSEQ multiplex PCR. The sample has roughly 50,000 clones; almost 96% are singletons. Germline CDR1 reads MDHEN; CDR2 reads SYDVKM. With 7 bases clipped from V and 3 bases from J, the junction kept 6 bases outside the gene matches. The CDR3 totals 14 residues. Sequenced input: blood. The source is a woman aged 30 to 39 in good health. V and J are TRBV28 and TRBJ2-3, with TRBD2 matching 8 bases. This CDR3 reads CASTSSGSTDTQYF. The CDR3 bases are TGTGCCAGCACTTCGAGCGGGAGTACAGATACGCAGTATTTT.